The 4 T cell receptor beta chains in this list originate from one sample, sequenced in a study of T cell responses to AZD1222 COVID-19 vaccine (dated by TCRdb to 2020 to 2023). The time point label corresponds to: about 28 days (+/-7) after the second vaccine dose. To prepare the library, the immunoSEQ multiplex PCR assay was applied. TCRdb took over this immuneACCESS table, retaining in-frame rearrangements with V and J assigned. Such tables are incomplete; in checked studies, under half of the missing clones stem from an unresolved V gene, and the remainder is unexplained. The sample profile shows 65,000 to 80,000 clones; about 80% of them were found once. Approximately 1.3% of the sample is held by the ten biggest clonotypes. Sequencing used peripheral blood, obtained 28 days after the second AZD1222 dose. These TCRs come from an adult who received the AZD1222 COVID-19 vaccine.

The genes are TRBV6-1 and TRBJ1-5, with D unresolved. This CDR3 contains 17 residues. Deletions cut 0 bases from V and 7 bases from J, with 19 bases between. CDR1 MNHNS and CDR2 SASEGT come from the germline V gene. In DNA form, the CDR3 reads TGTGCCAGCAGTGAAGCGCGGGCCTGGACGGCGCGGCAGCCCCAGCATTTT. Encoded protein: CASSEARAWTARQPQHF.

The rearrangement uses TRBV28 and TRBJ2-3; 7 bases agree with TRBD2. CDR3 length: 14 residues. Looked up from germline, CDR1 is MDHEN and CDR2 is SYDVKM. Losses at the gene ends were 6 bases for V and 2 bases for J; bases not matched to a gene: 5. The CDR3 DNA is TGTGCCAGCAGCCCTAGCGGACTCACAGATACGCAGTATTTT. It yields the protein CASSPSGLTDTQYF. The full variable domain, completed using reference TRBV28 and TRBJ2-3, is DVKVTQSSRYLVKRTGEKVFLECVQDMDHENMFWYRQDPGLGLRLIYFSYDVKMKEKGDIPEGYSVSREKKERFSLILESASTNQTSMYLCASSPSGLTDTQYFGPGTRLTVL.

This clone was counted only a few times. The rearrangement uses TRBV6-5 and TRBJ2-7, with D perhaps TRBD1 (6 bases). V lost 6 bases and J lost 2, with 17 bases in between. Germline values: CDR1 MNHEY, CDR2 SVGAGI. CDR3 length: 15 amino acids. CDR3: CASRTSAGEPYEQYF. CDR3 nucleotide sequence: TGTGCCAGCAGAACCTCAGCAGGGGAACCCTACGAGCAGTACTTC.

This clone was detected only once. The chain has TRBV9 and TRBJ1-2, with D perhaps TRBD1 (5 bases). The CDR3 spans 14 residues. Germline V gene sequence: CDR1 SGDLS, CDR2 YYNGEE. The ends were cut back, 0 bases at V and 4 bases at J, with 10 bases in the middle. This chain's CDR3 is CASSVDPGTYGYTF. CDR3 DNA sequence: TGTGCCAGCAGCGTAGACCCGGGGACCTATGGCTACACCTTC.